The 18 T cell receptor beta chains presented below share a single source sample, sequenced in a study of shared clonotypes between healthy human individuals. Assay used: immunoSEQ multiplex PCR; TCRdb lists only in-frame clones, some missing. The repertoire includes about 490,000 clones, 76% of them detected once, and approximately 12% sits in the top ten. Sequenced: PBMCs. The receptors derive from a woman aged 35 to 49 in good health. Some clones in this sample may be carry-over from other donors' samples.

V and J are TRBV28 and TRBJ2-2, with D possibly called TRBD1 or TRBD2 (6 bases each). Looked up from germline, CDR1 is MDHEN and CDR2 is SYDVKM. The V gene lost 5 bases and the J gene lost 4 bases, with 17 bases spanning the gap. The CDR3 has 16 residues. The CDR3, as DNA: TGTGCCAGCAGTCAAACAGGGTTCGGGGGCACCGGGGAGCTGTTTTTT. This gives the protein CASSQTGFGGTGELFF.

This sequence joins TRBV6-5 and TRBJ2-1, with 7 bases that match TRBD2. CDR1 and CDR2 from the germline V gene are MNHEY and SVGAGI. With 2 bases clipped from V and 5 bases from J, the junction kept 6 bases outside the gene matches. The CDR3 covers 15 residues. This CDR3 is CASSYESGVNNEQFF. For the CDR3, the DNA is TGTGCCAGCAGTTACGAAAGCGGGGTAAACAATGAGCAGTTCTTC.

The chain carries TRBV7-6 and TRBJ2-7; TRBD2 aligns across 7 bases. V lost 3 bases and J lost 7; bases outside the gene matches: 15. This CDR3 region has 16 residues. From germline, CDR1 is SGHVS and CDR2 FNYEAQ. CDR3 coding DNA: TGTGCCAGCAGCTTCTATGTCGGGAGGAGCCTTAGGGAGCAGTACTTC. Translation: CASSFYVGRSLREQYF.

The gene calls are TRBV6-5 and TRBJ2-7, with D tentatively TRBD1 (6 bases). The CDR3 length is 16 residues. V lost 1 base, J lost 6 bases, and 19 bases lay in between. The germline CDR1 and CDR2 sequences are MNHEY and SVGAGI. CDR3 residues: CASSYLKGDRRVEQYF. The CDR3 DNA is TGTGCCAGCAGTTACTTAAAGGGGGACCGACGGGTCGAGCAGTACTTC.

This sequence joins TRBV7-2 and TRBJ1-1; D is ambiguous. The length of the CDR3 is 13 residues. Germline CDR1 is SGHTA and CDR2 is FQGNSA. Trimming removed 4 bases at V and 6 bases at J, with 12 bases between. CDR3 in amino acids: CASSSEGRAEAFF. For the CDR3, the DNA is TGTGCCAGCAGCTCCGAAGGGAGGGCTGAAGCTTTCTTT.

This chain joins TRBV28 and TRBJ1-3, with TRBD1 as a possible D gene (5 bases). V lost 5 bases and J 2 bases, leaving 7 bases between the germline ends. Germline assignment: CDR1 MDHEN and CDR2 SYDVKM. The CDR3 runs 13 residues. The CDR3 reads CASSAGPGNTIYF. The CDR3 DNA is TGTGCCAGCAGTGCGGGGCCTGGAAACACCATATATTTT. The full variable domain, with the rest looked up from reference TRBV28 and TRBJ1-3, is DVKVTQSSRYLVKRTGEKVFLECVQDMDHENMFWYRQDPGLGLRLIYFSYDVKMKEKGDIPEGYSVSREKKERFSLILESASTNQTSMYLCASSAGPGNTIYFGEGSWLTVV.

This clone was detected once. The chain couples TRBV7-9 to TRBJ2-2; 12 bases fit TRBD2. The CDR3 loop spans 16 amino acids. Germline loops: CDR1 SEHNR, CDR2 FQNEAQ (reference sequence). Unmatched junction bases numbered 4, after V lost 5 bases and J lost 3 bases. This chain's CDR3 is CASSPRLAGDTGELFF. The CDR3 DNA follows: TGTGCCAGCAGCCCACGACTAGCGGGGGACACCGGGGAGCTGTTTTTT. The full variable domain, rest sourced from reference TRBV7-9 and TRBJ2-2, is DTGVSQNPRHKITKRGQNVTFRCDPISEHNRLYWYRQTLGQGPEFLTYFQNEAQLEKSRLLSDRFSAERPKGSFSTLEIQRTEQGDSAMYLCASSPRLAGDTGELFFGEGSRLTVL.

In DNA, the CDR3 is TGTGCCAGCAGCCTCCGGACTAGCAGCTACAATGAGCAGTTCTTC. Its translation: CASSLRTSSYNEQFF. The chain combines TRBV5-8 with TRBJ2-1; 8 bases are shared with TRBD2. CDR1 is SGHTS and CDR2 is YDEGEE in the germline V gene. CDR3 length: 15 amino acids. V shed 4 bases, J shed 3 bases, and the junction held 6 bases outside the gene matches. The full variable domain, with the rest looked up from reference TRBV5-8 and TRBJ2-1, is EAGVTQSPTHLIKTRGQQATLRCSPISGHTSVYWYQQALGLGLQFLLWYDEGEERNRGNFPPRFSGRQFPNYSSELNVNALELEDSALYLCASSLRTSSYNEQFFGPGTRLTVL.

V and J are TRBV30 and TRBJ1-3, with D uncertain. V gave up 4 bases and J gave up 0 bases, with 7 bases separating them. This CDR3 spans 13 amino acids. Per germline, CDR1 GTSNPN and CDR2 SVGIG (reference sequence). DNA for the CDR3: TGTGCCTGGACGGCCAGCTCTGGAAACACCATATATTTT. Protein: CAWTASSGNTIYF.

CDR3 protein: CASSLDIAGGYDEQFF. For the CDR3, the DNA is TGCGCCAGCAGCTTGGATATAGCGGGAGGTTATGATGAGCAGTTCTTC. The chain employs TRBV5-1 and TRBJ2-1; TRBD2 agrees at 10 bases. This CDR3 comprises 16 residues. The junction had 8 bases not matched to a gene; V was cut back by 0 bases and J by 8 bases. The germline V gene has CDR1 SGHRS and CDR2 YFSETQ.

This clone showed up just once. The chain employs TRBV7-2 and TRBJ2-3, with a possible D match to TRBD1 (5 bases). This CDR3 has 14 residues. Germline assignment: CDR1 SGHTA and CDR2 FQGNSA. V gave up 5 bases and J gave up 8 bases, with 17 bases separating them. The CDR3 loop reads CASSPRGPPGTQYF. CDR3 DNA: TGTGCCAGCAGCCCTAGGGGCCCCCCGGGTACGCAGTATTTT.

J is TRBJ2-2 and V is TRBV2, with D hard to call. This CDR3 is 14 amino acids long. Germline CDR1 SNHLY, CDR2 FYNNEI. Trimming removed 7 bases at V and 1 base at J, with 10 bases between. CDR3 loop: CASTPAVNTGELFF. In DNA, the CDR3 is TGTGCCAGCACCCCCGCGGTGAACACCGGGGAGCTGTTTTTT.

The gene calls are TRBV7-9 and TRBJ1-2; 7 bases are shared with TRBD1. From germline, CDR1 is SEHNR and CDR2 FQNEAQ (reference sequence). The CDR3 loop spans 13 amino acids. After removal of 5 bases from V and 3 bases from J, the junction contained 3 bases not matched to a gene. CDR3 in DNA: TGTGCCAGCAGCCCCGACAGGGACTATGGCTACACCTTC. Protein sequence: CASSPDRDYGYTF.

This clone was found a few times. This sequence joins TRBV5-4 and TRBJ1-1, with D uncertain. In germline, CDR1 is SGHNT, CDR2 YYREEE (reference sequence). The CDR3 contains 15 residues. V was pared by 3 bases and J by 1 base, with 13 bases between. Here the CDR3 reads CASSSPGRGNTEAFF. The CDR3 bases are TGTGCCAGCAGCTCCCCTGGACGGGGGAACACTGAAGCTTTCTTT.

Notes on this clone: This likely reflects a read error, since a far larger clone is one base away. As the CDR3 is not closed by the conserved phenylalanine or tryptophan, this likely results from a read error. The CDR3: CASSVGQRDTEAFL. The CDR3 nucleotides read TGTGCCAGCAGCGTAGGGCAAAGAGACACTGAAGCTTTCCTT. The chain uses TRBV9 and TRBJ1-1; no reliable D call. Looked up from germline, CDR1 is SGDLS and CDR2 is YYNGEE. The CDR3 extends over 14 amino acids. Between the trimmed V and J ends, which lost 0 bases and 3 bases, there was a span of 9 bases.

The chain recombines TRBV7-9 with TRBJ2-6; D may be TRBD2 (6 bases). Germline V CDR1 and CDR2: SEHNR, FQNEAQ (reference sequence). The V end was cut by 6 bases, the J end by 0 bases, with 12 bases between. The CDR3 has 16 amino acids. Here the CDR3 reads CASRPGTASGANVLTF. CDR3 in DNA: TGTGCCAGCAGGCCGGGGACTGCCTCTGGGGCCAACGTCCTGACTTTC.

V gene TRBV19 combines with J gene TRBJ1-1; TRBD1 might be the D (5 bases). The V end was cut by 1 base, the J end by 1 base, with 13 bases between. The CDR3 consists of 16 residues. Germline V gene lookup returns CDR1 LNHDA and CDR2 SQIVND (reference sequence). The CDR3 DNA reads as TGTGCCAGTAGTATAGGGACGGGGGTCAGGAACACTGAAGCTTTCTTT. Translating gives CASSIGTGVRNTEAFF.

Notes on this clone: Other DNA sequences in the sample encode the same CDR3. This rearrangement joins TRBV4-1 to TRBJ1-5; D unresolved. The CDR3 extends over 13 amino acids. V lost 0 bases, J lost 5 bases, and 5 bases lay in between. CDR1 and CDR2 from the germline V gene are MGHRA and YSYEKL. The CDR3 here is CASSQERDQPQHF. CDR3 nucleotide sequence: TGCGCCAGCAGCCAAGAAAGGGATCAGCCCCAGCATTTT.